These 2 T cell receptor beta chains originate from one sample sequenced in a study of blood T cell repertoires in COVID-19. Clones were sequenced by immunoSEQ multiplex PCR, and TCRdb holds only the in-frame ones, with some missing. The repertoire holds around 130,000 clones, with around 86% as singletons. Material for sequencing was peripheral blood. The origin of the receptors is a man aged 35 to 55 with active or convalescent COVID-19.

The V call is TRBV9, the J call TRBJ1-1, with TRBD1 matching over 7 bases. The CDR3 spans 14 residues. V shed 4 bases, J shed 4 bases, and the junction held 7 bases outside the gene matches. Per germline, CDR1 SGDLS and CDR2 YYNGEE. The CDR3 nucleotides read TGTGCCAGCAGCTCCTTCGAGGGGGCCACTGAAGCTTTCTTT. Protein product: CASSSFEGATEAFF.

The chain combines TRBV13 with TRBJ1-6; 10 nucleotides align to TRBD1. V shed 5 bases and J 9 bases; nucleotides not matched to a gene: 10. This CDR3 is built from 16 residues. Germline V gene sequence: CDR1 PRHDT, CDR2 FYEKMQ (reference sequence). CDR3 protein: CASSMTGGGISSPLHF. In DNA form, the CDR3 reads TGTGCCAGCAGCATGACAGGGGGCGGAATTAGTTCACCCCTCCACTTT.